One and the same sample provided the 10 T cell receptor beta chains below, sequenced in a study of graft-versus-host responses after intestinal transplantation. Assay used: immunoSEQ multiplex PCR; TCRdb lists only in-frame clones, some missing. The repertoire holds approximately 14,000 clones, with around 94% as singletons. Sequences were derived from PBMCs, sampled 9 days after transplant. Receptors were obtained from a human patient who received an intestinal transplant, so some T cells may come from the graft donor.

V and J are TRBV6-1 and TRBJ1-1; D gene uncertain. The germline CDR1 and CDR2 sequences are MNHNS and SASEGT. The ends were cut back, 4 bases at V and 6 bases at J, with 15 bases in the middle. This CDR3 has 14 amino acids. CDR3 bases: TGTGCCAGCAGTGGAACGGGCCCGGGCGCTGAAGCTTTCTTT. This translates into CASSGTGPGAEAFF.

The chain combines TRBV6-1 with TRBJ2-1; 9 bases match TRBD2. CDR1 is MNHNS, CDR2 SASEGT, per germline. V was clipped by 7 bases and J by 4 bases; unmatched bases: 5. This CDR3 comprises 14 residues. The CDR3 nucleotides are TGTGCCAGCATTAGGGCGGGAGGGTACAATGAGCAGTTCTTC. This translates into CASIRAGGYNEQFF.

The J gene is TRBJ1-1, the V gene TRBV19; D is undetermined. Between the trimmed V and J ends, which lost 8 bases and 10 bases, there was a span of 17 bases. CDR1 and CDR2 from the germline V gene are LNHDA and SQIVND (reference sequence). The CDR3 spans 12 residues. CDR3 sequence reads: CASAGPLVRAFF. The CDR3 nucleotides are TGTGCCAGTGCTGGACCCCTGGTACGAGCTTTCTTT.

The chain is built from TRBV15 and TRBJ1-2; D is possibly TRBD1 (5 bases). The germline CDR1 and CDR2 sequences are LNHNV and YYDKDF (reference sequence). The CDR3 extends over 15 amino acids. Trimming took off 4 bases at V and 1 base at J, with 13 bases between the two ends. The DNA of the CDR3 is TGTGCCACCAGCAAAACCGGGACGGATAACTATGGCTACACCTTC. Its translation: CATSKTGTDNYGYTF.

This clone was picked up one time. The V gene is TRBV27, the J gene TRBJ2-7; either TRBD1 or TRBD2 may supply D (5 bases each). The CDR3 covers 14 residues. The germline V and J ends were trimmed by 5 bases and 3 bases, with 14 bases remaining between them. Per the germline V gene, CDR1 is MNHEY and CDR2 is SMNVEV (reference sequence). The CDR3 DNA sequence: TGTGCCAGCAGTAGTACGGGACGGAACTACGAGCAGTACTTC. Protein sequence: CASSSTGRNYEQYF.

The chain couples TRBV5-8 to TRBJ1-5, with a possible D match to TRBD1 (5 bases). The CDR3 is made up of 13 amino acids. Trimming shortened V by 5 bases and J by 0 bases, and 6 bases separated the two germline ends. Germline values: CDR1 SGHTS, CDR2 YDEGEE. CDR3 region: CASRGRSNQPQHF. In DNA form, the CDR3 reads TGTGCCAGCAGGGGACGTAGCAATCAGCCCCAGCATTTT.

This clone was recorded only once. The CDR3 DNA follows: TGTGCCAGTAGTATGGAGACTAGCGGTATTAATGAGCAGTTCTTC. It encodes CASSMETSGINEQFF. The chain joins TRBV19 to TRBJ2-1; the match to TRBD2 covers 9 bases. After removal of 3 bases from V and 7 bases from J, the junction contained 7 bases not matched to a gene. The CDR3 runs 15 residues. Per germline, CDR1 LNHDA and CDR2 SQIVND (reference sequence).

The CDR3, as DNA: TGTGCCAGCAGTGCTGGGACAGCGTCTAACTATGGCTACACCTTC. Amino acids: CASSAGTASNYGYTF. This chain links TRBV27 with TRBJ1-2, with 7 bases lining up with TRBD1. Germline values: CDR1 MNHEY, CDR2 SMNVEV (reference sequence). The CDR3 spans 15 residues. The V segment lost 5 bases and the J segment 0 bases; nucleotides outside the gene matches: 6.

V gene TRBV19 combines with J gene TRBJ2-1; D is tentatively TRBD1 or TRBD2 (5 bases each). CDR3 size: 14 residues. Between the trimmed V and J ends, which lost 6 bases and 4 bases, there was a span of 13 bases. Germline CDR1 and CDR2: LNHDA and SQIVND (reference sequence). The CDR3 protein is CASSLGTQYNEQFF. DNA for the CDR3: TGTGCCAGTAGCCTAGGGACCCAATACAATGAGCAGTTCTTC.

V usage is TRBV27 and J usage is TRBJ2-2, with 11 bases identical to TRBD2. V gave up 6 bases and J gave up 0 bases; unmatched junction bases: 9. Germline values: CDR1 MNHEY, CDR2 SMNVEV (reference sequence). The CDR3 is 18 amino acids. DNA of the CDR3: TGTGCCAGCAGGTTAGCGGGAGGGCTACCTACGAACACCGGGGAGCTGTTTTTT. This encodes CASRLAGGLPTNTGELFF.